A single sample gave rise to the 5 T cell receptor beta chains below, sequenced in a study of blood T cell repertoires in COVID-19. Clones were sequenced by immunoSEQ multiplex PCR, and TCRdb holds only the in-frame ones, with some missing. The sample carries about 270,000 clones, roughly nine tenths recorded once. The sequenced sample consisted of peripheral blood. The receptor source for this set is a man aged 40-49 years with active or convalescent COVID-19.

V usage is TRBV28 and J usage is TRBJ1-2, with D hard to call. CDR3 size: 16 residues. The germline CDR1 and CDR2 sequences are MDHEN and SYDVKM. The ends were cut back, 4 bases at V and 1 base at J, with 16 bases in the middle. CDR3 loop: CASSSIPRSLNYGYTF. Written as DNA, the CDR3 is TGTGCCAGCAGTTCCATTCCTCGCAGTCTTAACTATGGCTACACCTTC.

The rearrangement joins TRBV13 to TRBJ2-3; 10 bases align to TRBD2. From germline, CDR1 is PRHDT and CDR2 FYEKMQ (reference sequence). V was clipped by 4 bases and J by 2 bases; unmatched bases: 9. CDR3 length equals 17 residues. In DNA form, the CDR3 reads TGTGCCAGCAGCTCCTCGAAGCGGGAGGGCCCCACAGATACGCAGTATTTT. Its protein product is CASSSSKREGPTDTQYF.

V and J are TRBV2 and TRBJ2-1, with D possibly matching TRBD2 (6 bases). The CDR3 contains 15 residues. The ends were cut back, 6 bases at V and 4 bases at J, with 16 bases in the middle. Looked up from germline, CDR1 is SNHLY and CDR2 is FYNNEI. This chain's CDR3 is CASRVLAGSYNEQFF. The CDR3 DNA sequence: TGTGCCAGCAGAGTACTAGCAGGCTCTTACAATGAGCAGTTCTTC.

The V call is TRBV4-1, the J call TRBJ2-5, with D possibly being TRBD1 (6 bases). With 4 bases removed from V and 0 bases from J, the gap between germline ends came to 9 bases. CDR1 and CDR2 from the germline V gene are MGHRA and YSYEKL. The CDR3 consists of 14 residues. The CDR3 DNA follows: TGCGCCAGCAGCCCCCGGGACAACCAAGAGACCCAGTACTTC. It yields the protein CASSPRDNQETQYF.

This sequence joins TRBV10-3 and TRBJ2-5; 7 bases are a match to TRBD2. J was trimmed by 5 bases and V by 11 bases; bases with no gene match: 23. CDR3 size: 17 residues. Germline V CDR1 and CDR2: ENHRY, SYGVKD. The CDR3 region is CAASGPSGYGPIETQYF. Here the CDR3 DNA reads TGTGCCGCCTCGGGCCCTAGCGGATACGGTCCCATCGAGACCCAGTACTTC.